The 2 T cell receptor beta chains listed next were all sequenced from one sample in a study of T cell responses to AZD1222 COVID-19 vaccine. Repertoires were generated with immunoSEQ multiplex PCR, while TCRdb's copy carries only in-frame clones and drops some. Of around 200,000 clones listed, about 88% are singletons. The sample was peripheral blood, taken 28 days after the second AZD1222 dose. All receptors come from an adult who received the AZD1222 COVID-19 vaccine.

The V call is TRBV9, the J call TRBJ1-1; D is unresolved. Trimming shortened V by 4 bases and J by 0 bases, and 10 bases separated the two germline ends. The CDR3 runs 14 residues. Per germline, CDR1 SGDLS and CDR2 YYNGEE. The DNA of the CDR3 is TGTGCCAGCAGCTTACGGGGAATGAACACTGAAGCTTTCTTT. It encodes CASSLRGMNTEAFF. Variable domain in full (rest from reference TRBV9 and TRBJ1-1): DSGVTQTPKHLITATGQRVTLRCSPRSGDLSVYWYQQSLDQGLQFLIQYYNGEERAKGNILERFSAQQFPDLHSELNLSSLELGDSALYFCASSLRGMNTEAFFGQGTRLTVV.

The rearrangement links TRBV7-2 to TRBJ1-1, with TRBD1 matching 7 bases. The length of the CDR3 is 15 residues. V dropped 3 bases and J dropped 2; count of bases not matched to a gene: 6. Germline lookup yields CDR1 SGHTA and CDR2 FQGNSA. This chain's CDR3 is CASSFKGQLNTEAFF. DNA for the CDR3: TGTGCCAGCAGCTTTAAGGGACAGTTAAACACTGAAGCTTTCTTT.